Shown below are 8 T cell receptor beta chains from a single sample sequenced in a study of T-cell reconstitution after alpha-beta-depleted transplantation in children listed by TCRdb under 2016. The library was made by PCR. Sequenced using an Illumina HiSeq 2500. TCR libraries were prepared with molecular barcoding, using unique molecular identifiers to normalize TCRbeta repertoire quantification. TCRdb passed the public sequencing reads through fastp at Q25 and MiXCR, retaining productive beta sequences. Merged by CDR3 protein, the rows form single entries marked with the most common genes and DNA. The sample includes about 540,000 distinct CDR3 sequences, with about a sixth observed a single time. The ten largest clones add up to 3.3% of the sample. Sequenced material: PBMCs from the stem cell graft donor, taken from the stem cell graft. The receptors stem from a human donor who donated a stem cell graft to a child with acute lymphoblastic leukemia.

The table lists this clonotype with a few counts. The rearrangement uses TRBV9 and TRBJ2-1; 9 bases map to TRBD2. The V and J ends lost 3 bases and 1 base, in that order; junction bases with no gene match: 8. Germline loops: CDR1 SGDLS, CDR2 YYNGEE. The CDR3 spans 17 residues. CDR3 DNA: TGTGCCAGCAGCGGGCTTCTAGCGGGAAGGTCCTACAATGAGCAGTTCTTC. Translating it yields CASSGLLAGRSYNEQFF.

The rearrangement joins TRBV7-6 to TRBJ2-3; TRBD2 is a possible D gene (5 bases). The CDR3 length is 17 residues. CDR1 and CDR2 (germline): SGHVS, FNYEAQ. The germline V and J ends were trimmed by 6 bases and 1 base, with 20 bases remaining between them. The CDR3 nucleotides read TGTGCCAGCAGTTTGGTAGGCAGGCGGCGGGGCACAGATACGCAGTATTTT. It specifies CASSLVGRRRGTDTQYF.

The chain links TRBV12-5 to TRBJ2-7; D is perhaps TRBD2 (7 bases). CDR3 size: 13 residues. The V end was cut by 7 bases, the J end by 3 bases, with 13 bases between. The germline V gene encodes CDR1 LGHNT and CDR2 FRNRAP. As DNA, the CDR3 is TGTGCTAGTGCTGGGGGGGCCTACTACGAGCAGTACTTC. Protein: CASAGGAYYEQYF.

This sequence joins TRBV5-1 and TRBJ1-2; D ambiguous. CDR1 is SGHRS, CDR2 YFSETQ, per germline. The V end lost 0 bases, the J end lost 0 bases, and 12 bases lay between the germline ends. This CDR3 contains 16 residues. CDR3 residues: CASSLGPGSTNYGYTF. The CDR3 bases are TGCGCCAGCAGCTTGGGGCCGGGATCTACTAACTATGGCTACACCTTC.

This clonotype was found a few times. The J gene is TRBJ2-3, the V gene TRBV12-3 or TRBV12-4; the match to TRBD2 covers 8 bases. This CDR3 contains 15 residues. V shed 5 bases and J 7 bases; nucleotides not matched to a gene: 11. In DNA, the CDR3 is TGTGCCAGCAGTGGGCAGAATAGCGGGGTGTATACGCAGTATTTT. Translation: CASSGQNSGVYTQYF.

This clonotype showed up many times. V usage is TRBV24-1 and J usage is TRBJ2-1, with no clear D. This CDR3 is 13 amino acids long. V lost 7 bases, J lost 4 bases, and 10 bases lay in between. CDR1 is KGHDR and CDR2 is SFDVKD in the germline V gene. The CDR3 spells CATRGGTYNEQFF. The DNA of the CDR3 is TGTGCCACCAGGGGCGGCACTTACAATGAGCAGTTCTTC.

A few counts support this clonotype. This chain uses TRBV5-6 with TRBJ1-1; 9 nucleotides match TRBD1. The germline CDR1 and CDR2 sequences are SGHDT and YYEEEE. The CDR3 runs to 15 residues. The V segment lost 1 base and the J segment 3 bases; nucleotides outside the gene matches: 4. Written as DNA, the CDR3 is TGTGCCAGCAGCTTGCGGGACAGGGCGTACACTGAAGCTTTCTTT. This codes for CASSLRDRAYTEAFF.

The chain uses TRBV19 and TRBJ2-1; a possible D gene is TRBD2 (7 bases). V was trimmed by 5 bases and J by 2 bases, leaving 16 bases between them. The CDR3 loop spans 16 amino acids. Germline values: CDR1 LNHDA, CDR2 SQIVND (reference sequence). The CDR3 DNA follows: TGTGCCAGTAGTCCTTGGGGGGGCACAGCCTACAATGAGCAGTTCTTC. Translating gives CASSPWGGTAYNEQFF. Using reference TRBV19 and TRBJ2-1 for the parts outside the CDR3, the full variable domain is DGGITQSPKYLFRKEGQNVTLSCEQNLNHDAMYWYRQDPGQGLRLIYYSQIVNDFQKGDIAEGYSVSREKKESFPLTVTSAQKNPTAFYLCASSPWGGTAYNEQFFGPGTRLTVL.